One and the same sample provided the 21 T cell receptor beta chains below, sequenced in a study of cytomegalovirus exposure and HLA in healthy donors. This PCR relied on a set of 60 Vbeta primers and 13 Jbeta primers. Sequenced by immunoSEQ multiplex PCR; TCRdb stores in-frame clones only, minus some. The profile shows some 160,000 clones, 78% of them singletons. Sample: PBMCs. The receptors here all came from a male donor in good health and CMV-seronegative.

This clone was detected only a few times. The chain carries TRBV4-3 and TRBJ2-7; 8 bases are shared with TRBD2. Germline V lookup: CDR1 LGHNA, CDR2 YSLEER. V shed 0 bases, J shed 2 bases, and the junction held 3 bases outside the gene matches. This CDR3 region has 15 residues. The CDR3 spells CASSQDRGGPYEQYF. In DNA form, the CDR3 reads TGCGCCAGCAGCCAAGATCGGGGGGGCCCCTACGAGCAGTACTTC.

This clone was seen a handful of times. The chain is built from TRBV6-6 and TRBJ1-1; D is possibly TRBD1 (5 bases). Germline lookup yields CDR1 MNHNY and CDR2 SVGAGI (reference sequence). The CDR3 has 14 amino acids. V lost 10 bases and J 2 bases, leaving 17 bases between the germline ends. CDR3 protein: CAIKVGRENTEAFF. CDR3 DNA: TGTGCCATAAAGGTGGGCAGGGAAAACACTGAAGCTTTCTTT.

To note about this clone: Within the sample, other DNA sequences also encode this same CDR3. The CDR3 region has the DNA TGTGCCAGCAGCCTAGGCTCTAGCGGTGAAGAGACCCAGTACTTC. Residues: CASSLGSSGEETQYF. The chain combines TRBV7-2 with TRBJ2-5; 7 nucleotides match TRBD2. J was trimmed by 3 bases and V by 5 bases; bases with no gene match: 9. The CDR3 extends over 15 amino acids. CDR1 is SGHTA and CDR2 is FQGNSA in the germline V gene. Using reference TRBV7-2 and TRBJ2-5 for the parts outside the CDR3, the full variable domain is GAGVSQSPSNKVTEKGKDVELRCDPISGHTALYWYRQSLGQGLEFLIYFQGNSAPDKSGLPSDRFSAERTGGSVSTLTIQRTQQEDSAVYLCASSLGSSGEETQYFGPGTRLLVL.

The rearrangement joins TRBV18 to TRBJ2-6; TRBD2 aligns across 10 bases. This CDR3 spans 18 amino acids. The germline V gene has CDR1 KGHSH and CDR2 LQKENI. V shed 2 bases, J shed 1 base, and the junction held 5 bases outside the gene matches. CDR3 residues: CASSPGAGGPSGANVLTF. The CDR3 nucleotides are TGTGCCAGCTCACCAGGAGCGGGGGGGCCATCTGGGGCCAACGTCCTGACTTTC.

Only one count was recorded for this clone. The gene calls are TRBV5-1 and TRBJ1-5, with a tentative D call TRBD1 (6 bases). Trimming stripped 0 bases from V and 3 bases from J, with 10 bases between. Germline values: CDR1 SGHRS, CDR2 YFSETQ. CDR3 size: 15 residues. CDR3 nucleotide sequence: TGCGCCAGCAGCTTGGTGGGGGCCATCAATCAGCCCCAGCATTTT. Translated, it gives CASSLVGAINQPQHF.

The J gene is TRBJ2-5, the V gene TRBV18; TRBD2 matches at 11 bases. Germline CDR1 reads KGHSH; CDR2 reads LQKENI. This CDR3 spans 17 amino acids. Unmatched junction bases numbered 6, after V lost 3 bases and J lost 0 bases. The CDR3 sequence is CASSPTGTSGNQETQYF. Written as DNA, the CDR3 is TGTGCCAGCTCACCTACCGGGACTAGCGGTAACCAAGAGACCCAGTACTTC.

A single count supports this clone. The CDR3 nucleotides are TGTGCCAGCAGCTTAGATGGAGGGTACCCTAACTATGGCTACACCTTC. This sequence encodes CASSLDGGYPNYGYTF. V is TRBV7-2 and J is TRBJ1-2; D is ambiguous. Germline assignment: CDR1 SGHTA and CDR2 FQGNSA. V was pared by 1 base and J by 0 bases, with 12 bases between. This CDR3 comprises 16 residues. Filled out from reference TRBV7-2 and TRBJ1-2, the complete variable domain reads GAGVSQSPSNKVTEKGKDVELRCDPISGHTALYWYRQSLGQGLEFLIYFQGNSAPDKSGLPSDRFSAERTGGSVSTLTIQRTQQEDSAVYLCASSLDGGYPNYGYTFGSGTRLTVV.

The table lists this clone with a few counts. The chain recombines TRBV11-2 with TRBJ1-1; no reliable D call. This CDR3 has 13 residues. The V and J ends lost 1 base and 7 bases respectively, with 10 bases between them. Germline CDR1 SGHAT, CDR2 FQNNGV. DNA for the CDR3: TGTGCCAGCAGCTTAGGAGGGATTTATGAAGCTTTCTTT. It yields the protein CASSLGGIYEAFF.

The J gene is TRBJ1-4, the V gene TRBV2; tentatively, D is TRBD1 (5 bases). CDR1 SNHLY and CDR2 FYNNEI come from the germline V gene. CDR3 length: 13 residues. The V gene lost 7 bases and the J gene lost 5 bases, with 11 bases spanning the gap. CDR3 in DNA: TGTGCCAGCACCGGGGGGTCGAATGAAAAACTGTTTTTT. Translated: CASTGGSNEKLFF.

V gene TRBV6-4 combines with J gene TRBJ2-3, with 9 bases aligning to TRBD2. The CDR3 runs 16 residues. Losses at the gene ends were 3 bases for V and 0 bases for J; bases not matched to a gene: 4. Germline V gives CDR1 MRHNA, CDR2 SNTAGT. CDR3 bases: TGTGCCAGCAGTGAAATAGCGGGGGCTAGCACAGATACGCAGTATTTT. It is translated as CASSEIAGASTDTQYF.

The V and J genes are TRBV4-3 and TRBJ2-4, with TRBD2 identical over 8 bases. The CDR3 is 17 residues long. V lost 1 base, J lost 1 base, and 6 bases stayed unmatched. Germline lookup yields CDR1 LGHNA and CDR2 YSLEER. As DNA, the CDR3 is TGCGCCAGCAGCCAAGGGGCAGCGGGGGAGGCCAAAAACATTCAGTACTTC. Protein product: CASSQGAAGEAKNIQYF.

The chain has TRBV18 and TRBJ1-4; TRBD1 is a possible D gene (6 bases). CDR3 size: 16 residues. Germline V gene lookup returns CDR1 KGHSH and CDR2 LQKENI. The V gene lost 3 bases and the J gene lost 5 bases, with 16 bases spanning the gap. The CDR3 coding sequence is TGTGCCAGCTCACCCGCGTTCGGTCAGGGGAATGAAAAACTGTTTTTT. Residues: CASSPAFGQGNEKLFF.

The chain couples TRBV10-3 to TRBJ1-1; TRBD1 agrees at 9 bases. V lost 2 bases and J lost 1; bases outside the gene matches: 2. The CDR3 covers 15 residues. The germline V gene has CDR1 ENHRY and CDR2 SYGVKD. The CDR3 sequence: CAISERTGENTEAFF. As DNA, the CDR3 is TGTGCCATCAGTGAGAGGACAGGGGAGAACACTGAAGCTTTCTTT.

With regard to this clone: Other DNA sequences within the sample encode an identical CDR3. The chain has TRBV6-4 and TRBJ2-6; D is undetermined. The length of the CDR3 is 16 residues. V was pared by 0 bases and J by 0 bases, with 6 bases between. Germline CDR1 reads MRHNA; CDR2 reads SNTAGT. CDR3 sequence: CASSDSSGSGANVLTF. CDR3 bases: TGTGCCAGCAGTGACTCTAGTGGCTCTGGGGCCAACGTCCTGACTTTC.

Here the CDR3 DNA reads TGTGCCACCAATTTACAGGGTCCCTCCTTCGCCGAGCAGTACTTC. Its protein product is CATNLQGPSFAEQYF. The chain recombines TRBV2 with TRBJ2-7, with a tentative D call TRBD1 (6 bases). The ends were cut back, 10 bases at V and 6 bases at J, with 25 bases in the middle. Per germline, CDR1 SNHLY and CDR2 FYNNEI. This CDR3 spans 15 amino acids.

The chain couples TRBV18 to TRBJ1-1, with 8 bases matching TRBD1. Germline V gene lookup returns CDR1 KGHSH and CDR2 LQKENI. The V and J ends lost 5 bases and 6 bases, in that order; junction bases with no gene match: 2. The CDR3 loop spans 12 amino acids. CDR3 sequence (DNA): TGTGCCAGCTCAGGACAGGGTGCTGAAGCTTTCTTT. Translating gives CASSGQGAEAFF.

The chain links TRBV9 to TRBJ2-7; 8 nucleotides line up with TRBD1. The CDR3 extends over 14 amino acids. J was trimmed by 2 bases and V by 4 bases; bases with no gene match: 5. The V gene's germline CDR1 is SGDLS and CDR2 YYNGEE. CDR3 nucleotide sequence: TGTGCCAGCAGCCCACCGGGACAGGCCTACGAGCAGTACTTC. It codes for CASSPPGQAYEQYF.

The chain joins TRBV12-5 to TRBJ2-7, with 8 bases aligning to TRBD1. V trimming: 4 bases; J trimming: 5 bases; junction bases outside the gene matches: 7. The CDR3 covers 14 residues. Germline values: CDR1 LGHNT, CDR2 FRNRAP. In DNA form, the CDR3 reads TGTGCTAGTGGTTCCGGACAGGGCCCCCACGAGCAGTACTTC. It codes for CASGSGQGPHEQYF.

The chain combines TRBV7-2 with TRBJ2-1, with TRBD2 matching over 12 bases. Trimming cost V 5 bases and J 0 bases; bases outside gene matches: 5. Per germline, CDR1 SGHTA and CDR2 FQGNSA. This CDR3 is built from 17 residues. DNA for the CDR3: TGTGCCAGCAGCCCCGGACTAGCGGGGAGCTCCTACAATGAGCAGTTCTTC. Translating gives CASSPGLAGSSYNEQFF.

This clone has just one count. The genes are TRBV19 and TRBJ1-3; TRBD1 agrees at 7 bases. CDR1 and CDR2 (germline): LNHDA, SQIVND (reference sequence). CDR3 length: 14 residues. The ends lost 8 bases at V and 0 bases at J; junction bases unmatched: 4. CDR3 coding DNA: TGTGCCAGTGGGACAGTTAACTCTGGAAACACCATATATTTT. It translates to CASGTVNSGNTIYF. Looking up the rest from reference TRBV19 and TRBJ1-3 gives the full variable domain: DGGITQSPKYLFRKEGQNVTLSCEQNLNHDAMYWYRQDPGQGLRLIYYSQIVNDFQKGDIAEGYSVSREKKESFPLTVTSAQKNPTAFYLCASGTVNSGNTIYFGEGSWLTVV.

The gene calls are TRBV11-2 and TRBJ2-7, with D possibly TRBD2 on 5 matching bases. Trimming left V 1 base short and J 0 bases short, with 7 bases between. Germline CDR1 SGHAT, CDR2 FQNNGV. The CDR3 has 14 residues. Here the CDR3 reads CASSLGLASYEQYF. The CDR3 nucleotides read TGTGCCAGCAGCTTAGGGCTAGCCTCCTACGAGCAGTACTTC.